A selection of T cell receptor beta chains follows, all from one sample in a study of memory CD4+ T cells and cytomegalovirus serostatus. The data were produced by immunoSEQ multiplex PCR, yet TCRdb's version contains in-frame clones alone and is incomplete. The data hold about 44,000 clones, with about 80% observed a single time. Sequencing was performed on memory CD4+ T cells from blood. Source of these receptors: an adult in good health and CMV-seronegative. The CDR3 runs from the conserved cysteine through the conserved F or W. The D gene is left open where the match is weak. Size is omitted from some rows. Given values are once, few, many or a class for expanded clones.

j_gene	v_gene	d_gene	abundance	CDR3nt	CDR3aa
TRBJ2-1	TRBV7-3	NA	NA	TGTGCCAGCAGCTCAGGGAGGATTCTCCGAGGGGGGAATGAGCAGTTCTTC	CASSSGRILRGGNEQFF
TRBJ1-6	TRBV5-4	NA	NA	TGTGCCACCCGCGGGAGGGACTCACCCCTCCACTTT	CATRGRDSPLHF
TRBJ1-2	TRBV10-3	NA	NA	TGTGCCATGACAGACCCTAACTATGGCTACACCTTC	CAMTDPNYGYTF
TRBJ2-1	TRBV18	NA	medium-sized	TGTGCCAGCTCACCACAGCGGAATGAGCAGTTCTTC	CASSPQRNEQFF
TRBJ1-1	TRBV19	NA	NA	TGTGCCAGTAGTATTTTCAGAGGGGACACTGAAGCTTTCTTT	CASSIFRGDTEAFF
TRBJ1-4	TRBV6-1	NA	NA	TGTGCCAGCAGTGAAGCGCTTCACCGCCAGGCAAGTTATAGGCTGTTTTTT	CASSEALHRQASYRLFF
TRBJ1-6	TRBV7-6	TRBD1	NA	TGTGCCAGCAGCGCCCGGACAGGGCTAAATTCACCCCTCCACTTT	CASSARTGLNSPLHF
TRBJ2-7	TRBV7-9	NA	NA	TGTGCCAGCAGCTCGACCAGGCTAGTCAGTTACGAGCAGTACTTC	CASSSTRLVSYEQYF
TRBJ2-3	TRBV19	TRBD1	NA	TGTGCCAGTAGTCCTCAGGACAGGGGGGATACGCAGTATTTT	CASSPQDRGDTQYF
TRBJ2-7	TRBV10-3	NA	NA	TGTGCCATCAGTGATTTGCAGGGGACTGGATCCTACGAGCAGTACTTC	CAISDLQGTGSYEQYF
TRBJ1-3	TRBV19	TRBD1	few	TGTGCCAGCCAGATCTCCGGGAGACAGGGACCCCGCACCATATATTTT	CASQISGRQGPRTIYF
TRBJ1-6	TRBV4-1	NA	NA	TGCGCCAGCAGCCAAGGCGGGGCAGCCCTTGGCTCACCCCTCCACTTT	CASSQGGAALGSPLHF
TRBJ2-4	TRBV5-1	NA	NA	TGCGCCAGCAGCTTGAGGCCAGGCGATCCGGAAAACATTCAGTACTTC	CASSLRPGDPENIQYF
TRBJ1-6	TRBV5-1	NA	NA	TGCGCCAGCAGCTTCGGGGAATTTGGCTCACCCCTCCACTTT	CASSFGEFGSPLHF
TRBJ2-2	TRBV10-3	NA	once	TGTGCCATCAGTGAGTCCGGAGGGCTCAACACCGGGGAGCTGTTTTTT	CAISESGGLNTGELFF
TRBJ2-2	TRBV7-2	TRBD1	few	TGTGCCAGCAGCATAGGGACAGGGGACGGGGAGCTGTTTTTT	CASSIGTGDGELFF
TRBJ1-2	TRBV6-5	NA	NA	TGTGCCAGCAGTTACTCTGGGGAAGGCTACACCTTC	CASSYSGEGYTF
TRBJ2-6	TRBV9	NA	NA	TGTGCCAGCAGCCCGACCTCAGGGTCTGGGGCCAACGTCCTGACTTTC	CASSPTSGSGANVLTF
TRBJ2-3	TRBV2	TRBD1	NA	TGTGCCAGCAGAGTACAGGGGGATACGCAGTATTTT	CASRVQGDTQYF
TRBJ1-5	TRBV30	NA	NA	TGTGCCTGGAGGGGGAAGTCCATCAATCAGCCCCAGCATTTT	CAWRGKSINQPQHF
TRBJ2-7	TRBV5-4	NA	once	TGTGCCAGCAGCCTGGGAGGCTACGAGCAGTACTTC	CASSLGGYEQYF
TRBJ2-1	TRBV7-2	TRBD1	once	TGTGCCAGCAGCTTAGGACAGGGGGCCTACAATGAGCAGTTCTTC	CASSLGQGAYNEQFF
TRBJ2-7	TRBV4-2	NA	NA	TGTGCCAGCAGCCAAGATTTAGCCCAGGGTCTCGAGCAGTACTTC	CASSQDLAQGLEQYF
TRBJ2-3	TRBV4-2	TRBD2	NA	TGTGCCAGCAGCCAAGGGAGCAGCGGGGGCTCAGATACGCAGTATTTT	CASSQGSSGGSDTQYF
TRBJ2-3	TRBV5-1	TRBD2	NA	TGCGCCAGCAGCGAACCCCCACCGGGAGGTACGCAGTATTTT	CASSEPPPGGTQYF
TRBJ1-4	TRBV7-6	NA	few	TGTGCCAGCAGGGCCGCAACTAATGAAAAACTGTTTTTT	CASRAATNEKLFF
TRBJ1-5	TRBV6-1	NA	NA	TGTGCCAGCAGTGACGGACGGACTGTTAATCAGCCCCAGCATTTT	CASSDGRTVNQPQHF
TRBJ2-3	TRBV5-1	NA	NA	TGCGCCAGCAGCTTGGCTAATTCAGGGCTTGATACGCAGTATTTT	CASSLANSGLDTQYF
TRBJ1-1	TRBV11-2	NA	NA	TGTGCCAGCAGCTTAGGGACCGGGCCCACTGAAGCTTTCTTT	CASSLGTGPTEAFF
TRBJ1-4	TRBV7-8	NA	NA	TGTGCCAGCAGCCTATATCCACAGGGTCGAAATGAAAAACTGTTTTTT	CASSLYPQGRNEKLFF
TRBJ2-7	TRBV7-8	NA	NA	TGTGCCAGCAGCTCGAGACGCTTAGCGTTGAGGATCTACGAGCAGTACTTC	CASSSRRLALRIYEQYF
TRBJ1-6	TRBV27	NA	NA	TGTGCCAGCAGTTTTTTGTCGACCGCAGGTTCACCCCTCCACTTT	CASSFLSTAGSPLHF
TRBJ2-2	TRBV11-2	NA	NA	TGTGCCAGCAGCTTATTGGGAGCGAACACCGGGGAGCTGTTTTTT	CASSLLGANTGELFF
TRBJ2-5	TRBV7-7	NA	NA	TGTGCTAGCAGCTTGGGGCTCAAAGAGACCCAGTACTTC	CASSLGLKETQYF
TRBJ2-2	TRBV18	NA	NA	TGTGCCAGCTCACCACCGTCGAACACCGGGGAGCTGTTTTTT	CASSPPSNTGELFF
TRBJ1-3	TRBV2	NA	NA	TGTGCCAGCAGTGAACAGGCAGGGAGGGCTGGAAACACCATATATTTT	CASSEQAGRAGNTIYF
TRBJ2-3	TRBV6-1	TRBD2	NA	TGTGCCAGCAGTGAATACTACGGGACTAGCGGGGGCCCATCGCAGTATTTT	CASSEYYGTSGGPSQYF
TRBJ2-7	TRBV19	NA	NA	TGTGCCAGTAGTATTACCCTGACGGCTCTAGGCTCCTACGAGCAGTACTTC	CASSITLTALGSYEQYF
TRBJ2-1	TRBV15	TRBD2	few	TGTGCCACCAGCAGAGGAACTAGCGGGGGGCTAGATGAGCAGTTCTTC	CATSRGTSGGLDEQFF
TRBJ1-5	TRBV28	NA	NA	TGTGCCAGCAGTTTTCAAGCTAGCAATCAGCCCCAGCATTTT	CASSFQASNQPQHF
TRBJ2-5	TRBV18	NA	NA	TGTGCCAGCTCATATGACGGGGAGACCCAGTACTTC	CASSYDGETQYF
TRBJ2-3	TRBV7-3	NA	NA	TGTGCCAGCAACCTACCTACGGAGGGGGATACGCAGTATTTT	CASNLPTEGDTQYF
TRBJ1-4	TRBV7-9	TRBD1	NA	TGTGCCAGCAGCACAACAGGGGCGACAGAAAAACTGTTTTTT	CASSTTGATEKLFF
TRBJ2-7	TRBV6-5	NA	NA	TGTGCCAGCAGTTATGGCAGGGGCGATGTCTACGAGCAGTACTTC	CASSYGRGDVYEQYF
TRBJ1-4	TRBV5-6	NA	NA	TGTGCCAGCAGCTTGACCGGGGCCGCAACTAATGAAAAACTGTTTTTT	CASSLTGAATNEKLFF
TRBJ1-1	TRBV5-1	NA	NA	TGCGCCAGCGGGCCGGGACACCTAATGAACACTGAAGCTTTCTTT	CASGPGHLMNTEAFF
TRBJ2-7	TRBV7-3	NA	NA	TGTGCCAGCAGCTTAAAACCTGCCTACGAGCAGTACTTC	CASSLKPAYEQYF
TRBJ2-1	TRBV6-1	NA	NA	TGTGCCAGCAGTGATGTGTCGATTGGATCCGATGAGCAGTTCTTC	CASSDVSIGSDEQFF
TRBJ1-1	TRBV6-6	NA	medium-sized	TGTGCCAGCAGCCACCAACCTAGAACTAACACTGAAGCTTTCTTT	CASSHQPRTNTEAFF
TRBJ2-7	TRBV13	TRBD1	once	TGTGCCAGCAGCTCGGGACAGGGCCTTCGGGAGCAGTACTTC	CASSSGQGLREQYF